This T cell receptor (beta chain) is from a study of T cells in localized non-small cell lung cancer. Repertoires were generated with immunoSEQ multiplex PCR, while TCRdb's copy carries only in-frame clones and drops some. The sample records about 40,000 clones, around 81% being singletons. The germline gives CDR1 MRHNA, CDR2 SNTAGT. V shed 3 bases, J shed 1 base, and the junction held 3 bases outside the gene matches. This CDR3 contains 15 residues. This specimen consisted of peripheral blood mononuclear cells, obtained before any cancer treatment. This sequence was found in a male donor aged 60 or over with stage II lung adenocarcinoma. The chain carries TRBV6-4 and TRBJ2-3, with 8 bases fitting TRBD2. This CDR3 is CASSEREEGTDTQYF. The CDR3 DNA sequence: TGTGCCAGCAGTGAGCGGGAGGAGGGCACAGATACGCAGTATTTT.